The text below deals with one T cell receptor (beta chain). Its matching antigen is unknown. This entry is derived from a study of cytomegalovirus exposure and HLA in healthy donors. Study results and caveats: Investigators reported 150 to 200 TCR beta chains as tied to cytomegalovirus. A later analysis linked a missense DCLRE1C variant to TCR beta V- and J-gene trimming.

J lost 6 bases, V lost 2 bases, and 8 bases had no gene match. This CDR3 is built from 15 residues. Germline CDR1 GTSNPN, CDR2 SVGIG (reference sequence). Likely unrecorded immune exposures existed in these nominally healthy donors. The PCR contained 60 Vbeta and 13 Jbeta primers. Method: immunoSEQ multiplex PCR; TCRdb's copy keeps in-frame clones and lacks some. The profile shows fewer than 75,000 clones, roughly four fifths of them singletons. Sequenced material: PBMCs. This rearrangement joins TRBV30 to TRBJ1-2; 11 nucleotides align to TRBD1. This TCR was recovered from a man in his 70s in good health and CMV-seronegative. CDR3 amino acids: CAWSSGQGAPHGYTF. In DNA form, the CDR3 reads TGTGCCTGGAGTTCCGGACAGGGGGCGCCCCATGGCTACACCTTC.